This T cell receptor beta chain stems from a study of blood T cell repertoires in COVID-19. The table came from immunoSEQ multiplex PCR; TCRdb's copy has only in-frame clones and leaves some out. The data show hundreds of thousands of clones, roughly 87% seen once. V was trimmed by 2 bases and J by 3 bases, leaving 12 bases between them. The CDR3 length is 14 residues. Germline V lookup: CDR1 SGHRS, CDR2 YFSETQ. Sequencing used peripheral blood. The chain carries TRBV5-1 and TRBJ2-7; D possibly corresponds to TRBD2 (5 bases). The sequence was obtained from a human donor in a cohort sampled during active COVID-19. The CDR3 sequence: CASSFIRGNYEQYF. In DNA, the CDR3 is TGCGCCAGCAGCTTCATACGGGGTAACTACGAGCAGTACTTC. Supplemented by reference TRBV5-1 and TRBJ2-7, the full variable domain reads KAGVTQTPRYLIKTRGQQVTLSCSPISGHRSVSWYQQTPGQGLQFLFEYFSETQRNKGNFPGRFSGRQFSNSRSEMNVSTLELGDSALYLCASSFIRGNYEQYFGPGTRLTVT.